This TCR beta chain was sequenced during a study of T cell responses to AZD1222 COVID-19 vaccine. Study-wide results and caveats: Breadth and depth of Spike-specific TCRs rose after two AZD1222 doses.

Remarks on this clone: What it binds is not known.

There are 14 residues in the CDR3. CDR1 is SGHTA and CDR2 is FQGNSA in the germline V gene. Trimming took 4 bases from V and 7 from J; bases not matched to a gene: 6. Libraries were prepared by immunoSEQ multiplex PCR; TCRdb keeps only in-frame clonotypes and omits some of them. The sample carries approximately 100,000 clones, roughly 86% recorded once. The chain combines TRBV7-2 with TRBJ1-2, with TRBD1 matching over 10 bases. The sequenced sample was peripheral blood, obtained on day 0 of AZD1222 vaccination. The sequence was obtained from an adult in good health. The chain's CDR3 is CASSSHDRGLGYTF. DNA of the CDR3: TGTGCCAGCAGCTCGCATGACAGGGGGCTTGGCTACACCTTC.